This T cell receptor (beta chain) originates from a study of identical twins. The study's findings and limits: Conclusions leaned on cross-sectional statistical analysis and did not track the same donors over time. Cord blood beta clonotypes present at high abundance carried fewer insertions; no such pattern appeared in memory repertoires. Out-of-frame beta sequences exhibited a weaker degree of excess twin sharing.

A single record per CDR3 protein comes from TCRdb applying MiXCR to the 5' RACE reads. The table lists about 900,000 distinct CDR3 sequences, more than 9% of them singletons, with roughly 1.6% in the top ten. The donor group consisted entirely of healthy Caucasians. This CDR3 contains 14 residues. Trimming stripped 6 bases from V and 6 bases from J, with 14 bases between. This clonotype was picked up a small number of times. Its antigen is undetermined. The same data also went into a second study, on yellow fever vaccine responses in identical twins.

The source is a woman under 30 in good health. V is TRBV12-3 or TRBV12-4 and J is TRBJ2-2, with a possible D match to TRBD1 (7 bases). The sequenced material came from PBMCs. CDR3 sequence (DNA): TGTGCCAGCAGGGTCGCAGGGGGGTCCGGGGAGCTGTTTTTT. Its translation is CASRVAGGSGELFF.